These 16 T cell receptor beta chains originate from one sample sequenced in a study of blood T cell repertoires in COVID-19. The table came from immunoSEQ multiplex PCR; TCRdb's copy has only in-frame clones and leaves some out. Among about 350,000 clones listed, 70% to 90% were seen once. Sequencing was done on a sample of peripheral blood. The receptors shown here come from a woman aged 55-69 years with COVID-19, enrolled during active disease.

This chain connects TRBV14 to TRBJ2-2; 7 nucleotides match TRBD2. The V gene end was trimmed by 7 bases and the J gene end by 2 bases; junction bases not matched to a gene: 10. The germline gives CDR1 SGHDN, CDR2 FVKESK. The CDR3 extends over 16 amino acids. CDR3 in amino acids: CASNPGWGGNTGELFF. The CDR3 nucleotides are TGTGCCAGCAACCCAGGATGGGGGGGTAACACCGGGGAGCTGTTTTTT.

This rearrangement joins TRBV30 to TRBJ1-2; D ambiguous. V lost 3 bases, J lost 8 bases, and 13 bases lay in between. Germline loops: CDR1 GTSNPN, CDR2 SVGIG (reference sequence). This CDR3 is built from 12 residues. This CDR3 reads CAWRFGREGYTF. In DNA, the CDR3 is TGTGCCTGGAGATTTGGGCGGGAAGGCTACACCTTC. The whole variable domain, filled in from reference TRBV30 and TRBJ1-2, reads SQTIHQWPATLVQPVGSPLSLECTVEGTSNPNLYWYRQAAGRGLQLLFYSVGIGQISSEVPQNLSASRPQDRQFILSSKKLLLSDSGFYLCAWRFGREGYTFGSGTRLTVV.

The chain carries TRBV27 and TRBJ2-7; 11 nucleotides agree with TRBD1. This CDR3 spans 17 amino acids. CDR1 is MNHEY and CDR2 is SMNVEV in the germline V gene (reference sequence). The V and J ends lost 6 bases and 0 bases, in that order; junction bases with no gene match: 10. CDR3 in DNA: TGTGCCAGCAGAGGAACCGAGGGACAGGGGGGCTCCTACGAGCAGTACTTC. Encoded protein: CASRGTEGQGGSYEQYF.

The chain has TRBV7-8 and TRBJ1-6; D is unresolved. V was pared by 5 bases and J by 3 bases, with 11 bases between. Germline-derived CDR1 and CDR2 are SGHVS and FQNEAQ. The CDR3 has 15 amino acids. CDR3 residues: CASSPRYDYNSPLHF. DNA for the CDR3: TGTGCCAGCAGCCCCCGGTATGACTATAATTCACCCCTCCACTTT. Together with reference TRBV7-8 and TRBJ1-6, the CDR3 gives the full variable domain: GAGVSQSPRYKVAKRGQDVALRCDPISGHVSLFWYQQALGQGPEFLTYFQNEAQLDKSGLPSDRFFAERPEGSVSTLKIQRTQQEDSAVYLCASSPRYDYNSPLHFGNGTRLTVT.

The genes are TRBV9 and TRBJ2-5; D may be TRBD1 (6 bases). Germline-derived CDR1 and CDR2 are SGDLS and YYNGEE. The length of the CDR3 is 14 residues. V lost 3 bases and J 2 bases, leaving 11 bases between the germline ends. The CDR3 coding sequence is TGTGCCAGCAGCGACCGGGACAATCAAGAGACCCAGTACTTC. It is translated as CASSDRDNQETQYF. The full variable domain, in which reference TRBV9 and TRBJ2-5 provide the parts outside the CDR3, is DSGVTQTPKHLITATGQRVTLRCSPRSGDLSVYWYQQSLDQGLQFLIQYYNGEERAKGNILERFSAQQFPDLHSELNLSSLELGDSALYFCASSDRDNQETQYFGPGTRLLVL.

The J gene is TRBJ1-3, the V gene TRBV5-1; no reliable D call. Germline V gene sequence: CDR1 SGHRS, CDR2 YFSETQ. V lost 0 bases, J lost 4 bases, and 8 bases lay in between. CDR3 size: 14 residues. The CDR3 DNA reads TGCGCCAGCAGCTTGGAGCCTTCGGGAAACACCATATATTTT. This sequence encodes CASSLEPSGNTIYF.

This rearrangement joins TRBV6-5 to TRBJ1-4; D gene uncertain. This CDR3 has 15 amino acids. V was trimmed by 7 bases and J by 0 bases, leaving 12 bases between them. Per the germline V gene, CDR1 is MNHEY and CDR2 is SVGAGI. CDR3 amino acids: CASKREPATNEKLFF. CDR3 nucleotide sequence: TGTGCCAGCAAACGGGAGCCTGCAACTAATGAAAAACTGTTTTTT.

The gene calls are TRBV29-1 and TRBJ1-1; 7 bases match TRBD1. V was clipped by 5 bases and J by 2 bases; unmatched bases: 5. This CDR3 contains 13 residues. The germline V gene has CDR1 SQVTM and CDR2 ANQGSEA. The CDR3, as DNA: TGCAGCGTTCAGGACAGGCAAAACACTGAAGCTTTCTTT. It codes for CSVQDRQNTEAFF.

V usage is TRBV5-1 and J usage is TRBJ1-6; 12 nucleotides agree with TRBD1. V trimming: 4 bases; J trimming: 8 bases; junction bases outside the gene matches: 4. The CDR3 contains 15 residues. Germline-derived CDR1 and CDR2 are SGHRS and YFSETQ. The CDR3 sequence is CASSPGDRGHSPLHF. The CDR3 region has the DNA TGCGCCAGCAGCCCTGGGGACAGGGGGCATTCACCCCTCCACTTT.

The chain employs TRBV19 and TRBJ1-5; no definite D call. Germline assignment: CDR1 LNHDA and CDR2 SQIVND (reference sequence). V lost 4 bases and J 6 bases, leaving 19 bases between the germline ends. The CDR3 runs 16 residues. Written as DNA, the CDR3 is TGTGCCAGTAGTACCGGCGGGTTGGGAAGTCGTCAGCCCCAGCATTTT. Translation: CASSTGGLGSRQPQHF.

V and J are TRBV21-1 and TRBJ1-3; TRBD1, the table's D call, lacks a check against the DNA. TRBV21-1 is designated a pseudogene. This CDR3 comprises 13 residues. The CDR3 region has the DNA TGTGCCAGCCGACAGGGAGGTGGAAACACCATATATTTT. Translating gives CASRQGGGNTIYF.

The chain uses TRBV2 and TRBJ1-1, with no clear D. The germline V gene has CDR1 SNHLY and CDR2 FYNNEI. This CDR3 has 10 residues. The ends were cut back, 8 bases at V and 9 bases at J, with 10 bases in the middle. For the CDR3, the DNA is TGTGCCAGCCGCCAGTCCCAAGCTTTCTTT. Amino acid sequence: CASRQSQAFF.

CDR3 sequence: CASSVVGTGGSNQPQHF. The CDR3 coding sequence is TGTGCCAGCAGCGTCGTAGGGACAGGGGGGAGCAATCAGCCCCAGCATTTT. V and J are TRBV9 and TRBJ1-5, with 11 bases that match TRBD1. Germline CDR1 and CDR2: SGDLS and YYNGEE. The CDR3 consists of 17 residues. V lost 2 bases, J lost 1 base, and 5 bases stayed unmatched.

V is TRBV7-3 and J is TRBJ2-5, with TRBD2 as a possible D gene (6 bases). The CDR3 extends over 15 amino acids. The germline V gene encodes CDR1 SGHTA and CDR2 FQGTGA. With 0 bases removed from V and 4 bases from J, the gap between germline ends came to 12 bases. DNA of the CDR3: TGTGCCAGCAGCTTAACGCGGAGGGACGCAGAGACCCAGTACTTC. Translating gives CASSLTRRDAETQYF.

The chain has TRBV4-1 and TRBJ2-2, with 9 bases aligning to TRBD2. Germline assignment: CDR1 MGHRA and CDR2 YSYEKL. V shed 2 bases, J shed 1 base, and the junction held 11 bases outside the gene matches. This CDR3 is built from 19 residues. The CDR3 DNA is TGCGCCAGCAGCCAACCAACCCCGACTAGCGGACTGAACACCGGGGAGCTGTTTTTT. Its protein is CASSQPTPTSGLNTGELFF.

The gene calls are TRBV5-1 and TRBJ1-1, with D unresolved. The V end was cut by 1 base, the J end by 4 bases, with 11 bases between. Germline V gives CDR1 SGHRS, CDR2 YFSETQ. This CDR3 spans 14 amino acids. Here the CDR3 reads CASSLNGRGTEAFF. The CDR3 coding sequence is TGCGCCAGCAGCTTGAACGGGAGAGGCACTGAAGCTTTCTTT.